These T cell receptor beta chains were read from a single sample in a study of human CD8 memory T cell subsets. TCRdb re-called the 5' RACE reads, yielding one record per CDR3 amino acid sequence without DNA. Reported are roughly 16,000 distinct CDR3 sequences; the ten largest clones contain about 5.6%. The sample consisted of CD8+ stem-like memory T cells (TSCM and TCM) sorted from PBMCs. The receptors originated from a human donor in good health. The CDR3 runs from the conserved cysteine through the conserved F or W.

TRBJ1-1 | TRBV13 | CASSKSRANTEAFF
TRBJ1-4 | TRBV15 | CATSRDWTDPEGANEKLFF
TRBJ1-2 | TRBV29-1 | CSANPWGEDYGYTF
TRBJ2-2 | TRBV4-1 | CASDKGEVNTGELFF
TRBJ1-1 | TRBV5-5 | CASSWGLENTEAFF
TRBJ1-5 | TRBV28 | CASSFTPDRGHSNQPQHF
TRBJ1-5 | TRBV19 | CASRLGGAQHF
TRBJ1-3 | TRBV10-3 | CAIGTGVLISSGNTIYF
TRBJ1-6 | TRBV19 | CASRGYNSPLHF
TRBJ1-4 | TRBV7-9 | CASSSGPGGEKLFF
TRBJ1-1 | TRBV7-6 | CASSPELTNTEAFF
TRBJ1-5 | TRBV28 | CASTEGQGPLGSQPQHF